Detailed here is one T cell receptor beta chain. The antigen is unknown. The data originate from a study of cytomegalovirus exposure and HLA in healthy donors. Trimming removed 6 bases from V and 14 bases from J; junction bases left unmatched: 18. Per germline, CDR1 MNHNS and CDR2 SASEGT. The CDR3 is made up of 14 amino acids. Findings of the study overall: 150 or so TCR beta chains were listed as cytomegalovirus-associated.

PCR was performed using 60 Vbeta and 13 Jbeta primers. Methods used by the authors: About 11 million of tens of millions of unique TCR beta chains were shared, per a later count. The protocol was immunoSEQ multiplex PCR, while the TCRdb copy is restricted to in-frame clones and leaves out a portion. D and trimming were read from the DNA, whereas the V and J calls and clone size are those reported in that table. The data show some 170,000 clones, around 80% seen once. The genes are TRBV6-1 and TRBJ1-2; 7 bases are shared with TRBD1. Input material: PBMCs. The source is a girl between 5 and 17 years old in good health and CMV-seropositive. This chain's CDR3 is CASRPGQRPGTVTF. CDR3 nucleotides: TGTGCCAGCAGGCCGGGACAGCGACCGGGAACGGTGACCTTC.